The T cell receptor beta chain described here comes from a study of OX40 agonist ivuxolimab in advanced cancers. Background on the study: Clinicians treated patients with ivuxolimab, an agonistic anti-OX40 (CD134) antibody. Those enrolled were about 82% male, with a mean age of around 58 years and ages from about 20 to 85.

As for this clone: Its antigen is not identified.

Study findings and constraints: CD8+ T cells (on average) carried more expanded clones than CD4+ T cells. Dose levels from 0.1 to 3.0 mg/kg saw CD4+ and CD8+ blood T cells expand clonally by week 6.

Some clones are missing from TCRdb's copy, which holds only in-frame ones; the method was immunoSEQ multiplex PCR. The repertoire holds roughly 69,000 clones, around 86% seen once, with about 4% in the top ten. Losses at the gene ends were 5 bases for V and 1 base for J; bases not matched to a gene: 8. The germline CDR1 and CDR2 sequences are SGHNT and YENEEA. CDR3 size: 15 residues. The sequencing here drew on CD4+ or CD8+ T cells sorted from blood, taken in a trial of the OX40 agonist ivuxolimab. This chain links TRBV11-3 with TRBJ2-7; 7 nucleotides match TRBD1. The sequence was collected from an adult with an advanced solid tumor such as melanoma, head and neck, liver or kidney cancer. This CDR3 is CASSLWDSRSYEQYF. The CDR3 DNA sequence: TGTGCCAGCAGCCTGTGGGACAGCCGGTCCTACGAGCAGTACTTC.